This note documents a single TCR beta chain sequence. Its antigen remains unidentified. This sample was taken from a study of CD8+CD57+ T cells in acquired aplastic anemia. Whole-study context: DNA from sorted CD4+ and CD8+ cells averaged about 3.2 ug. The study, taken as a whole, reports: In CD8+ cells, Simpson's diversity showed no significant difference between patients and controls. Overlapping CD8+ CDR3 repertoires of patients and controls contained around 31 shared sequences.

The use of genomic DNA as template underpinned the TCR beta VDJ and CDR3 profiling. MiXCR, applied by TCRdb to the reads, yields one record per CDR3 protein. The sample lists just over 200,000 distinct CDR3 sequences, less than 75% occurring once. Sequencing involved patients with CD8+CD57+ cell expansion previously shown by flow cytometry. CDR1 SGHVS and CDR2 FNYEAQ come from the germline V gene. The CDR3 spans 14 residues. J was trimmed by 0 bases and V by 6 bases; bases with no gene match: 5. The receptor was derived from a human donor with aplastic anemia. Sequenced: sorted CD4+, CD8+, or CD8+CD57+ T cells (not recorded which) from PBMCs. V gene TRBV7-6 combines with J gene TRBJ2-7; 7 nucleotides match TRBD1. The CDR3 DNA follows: TGTGCCAGCAGGATCCGGGACAGCTCCTACGAGCAGTACTTC. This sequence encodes CASRIRDSSYEQYF.